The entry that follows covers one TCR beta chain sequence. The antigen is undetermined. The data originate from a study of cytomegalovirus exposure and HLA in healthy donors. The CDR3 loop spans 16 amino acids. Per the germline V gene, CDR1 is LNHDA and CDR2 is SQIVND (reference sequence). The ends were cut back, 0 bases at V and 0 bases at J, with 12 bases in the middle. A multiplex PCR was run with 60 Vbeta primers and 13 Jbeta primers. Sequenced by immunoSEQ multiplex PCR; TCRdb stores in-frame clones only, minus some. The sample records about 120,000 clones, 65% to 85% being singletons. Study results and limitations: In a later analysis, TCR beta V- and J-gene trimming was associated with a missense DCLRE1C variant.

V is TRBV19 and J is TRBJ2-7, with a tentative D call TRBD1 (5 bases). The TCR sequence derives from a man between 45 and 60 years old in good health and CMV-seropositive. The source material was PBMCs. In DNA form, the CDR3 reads TGTGCCAGTAGTATAGATCGCCAGGGATTCTCCTACGAGCAGTACTTC. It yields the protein CASSIDRQGFSYEQYF. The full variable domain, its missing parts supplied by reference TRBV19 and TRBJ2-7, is DGGITQSPKYLFRKEGQNVTLSCEQNLNHDAMYWYRQDPGQGLRLIYYSQIVNDFQKGDIAEGYSVSREKKESFPLTVTSAQKNPTAFYLCASSIDRQGFSYEQYFGPGTRLTVT.